The following is a TCR beta chain sequence with its context. Its antigen is as yet unknown. Terminally differentiated effector memory CD45RA+ cells were excluded by CCR7 positive selection of CD45RO-negative cells. Per the study methods: Junction-only sequences produced by ImmunoSEQ had no quality scores, so filtering differed. TCRdb keeps only in-frame clones here, not all; method: immunoSEQ multiplex PCR. V, J and clone size were drawn from that table, and D and trimming were deduced from the DNA. Among 750,000 to 1,000,000 clones, about 91% were seen once, and the ten largest hold about 24%. These data belong to a study of shared clonotypes between healthy human individuals. Study observations and caveats: Limitation of the genetic and exposure-history diversity represented came from the few donors. Across subsets, estimated richness was generally greater for naive than for memory populations. Rarefaction indicated that sorted-subset sequencing remained incomplete although depth was large.

Germline V gene sequence: CDR1 SGDLS, CDR2 YYNGEE. V gave up 0 bases and J gave up 1 base, with 8 bases separating them. The CDR3 runs to 14 residues. The chain uses TRBV9 and TRBJ2-7; D remains ambiguous. Source material: naive CD8+ T cells sorted from blood. This clonotype originated in a man in his thirties or forties in good health. Here the CDR3 reads CASSVEWGSYEQYF. The DNA of the CDR3 is TGTGCCAGCAGCGTAGAATGGGGATCCTACGAGCAGTACTTC.